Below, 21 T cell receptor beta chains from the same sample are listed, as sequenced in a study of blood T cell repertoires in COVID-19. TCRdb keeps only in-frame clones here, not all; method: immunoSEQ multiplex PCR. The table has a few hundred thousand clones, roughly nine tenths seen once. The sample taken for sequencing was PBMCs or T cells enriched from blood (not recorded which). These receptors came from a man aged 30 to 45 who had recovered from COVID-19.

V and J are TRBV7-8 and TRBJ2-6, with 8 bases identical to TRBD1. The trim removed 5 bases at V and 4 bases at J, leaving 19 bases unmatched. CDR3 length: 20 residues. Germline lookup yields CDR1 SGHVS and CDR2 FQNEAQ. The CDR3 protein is CASSPPRRGLRLYGANVLTF. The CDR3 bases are TGTGCCAGCAGCCCTCCACGCAGGGGGCTTCGGCTTTACGGGGCCAACGTCCTGACTTTC.

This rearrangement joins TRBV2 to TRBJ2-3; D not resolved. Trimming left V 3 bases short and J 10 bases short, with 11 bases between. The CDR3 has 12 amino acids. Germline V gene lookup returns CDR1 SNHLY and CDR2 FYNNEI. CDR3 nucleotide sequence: TGTGCCAGCAGTGACAGTCATTTTCCGCAGTATTTT. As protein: CASSDSHFPQYF.

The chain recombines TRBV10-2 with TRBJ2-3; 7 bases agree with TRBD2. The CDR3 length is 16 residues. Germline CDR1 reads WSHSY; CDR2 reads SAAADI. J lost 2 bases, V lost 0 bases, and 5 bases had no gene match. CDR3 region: CASSESGGGITDTQYF. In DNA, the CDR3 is TGCGCCAGCAGTGAGTCGGGGGGAGGGATCACAGATACGCAGTATTTT.

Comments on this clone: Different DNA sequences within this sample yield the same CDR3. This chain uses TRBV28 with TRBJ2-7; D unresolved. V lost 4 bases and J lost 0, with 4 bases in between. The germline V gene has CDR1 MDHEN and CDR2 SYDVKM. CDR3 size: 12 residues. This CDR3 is CASSSSSYEQYF. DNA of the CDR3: TGTGCCAGCAGTTCCAGCTCCTACGAGCAGTACTTC.

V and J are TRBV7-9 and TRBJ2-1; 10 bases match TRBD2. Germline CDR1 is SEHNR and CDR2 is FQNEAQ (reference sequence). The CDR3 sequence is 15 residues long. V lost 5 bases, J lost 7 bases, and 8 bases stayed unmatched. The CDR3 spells CASSPLAGVYNEQFF. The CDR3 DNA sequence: TGTGCCAGCAGCCCGCTAGCGGGAGTATATAATGAGCAGTTCTTC.

CDR3 amino acids: CASSLGASGLADTQYF. The CDR3 DNA is TGTGCCAGCAGTTTGGGGGCTAGCGGGCTCGCGGATACGCAGTATTTT. This rearrangement joins TRBV28 to TRBJ2-3; 8 bases are shared with TRBD2. J gave up 6 bases and V 3 bases, and 11 bases lay outside the gene matches. CDR1 MDHEN and CDR2 SYDVKM come from the germline V gene. The CDR3 runs 16 residues.

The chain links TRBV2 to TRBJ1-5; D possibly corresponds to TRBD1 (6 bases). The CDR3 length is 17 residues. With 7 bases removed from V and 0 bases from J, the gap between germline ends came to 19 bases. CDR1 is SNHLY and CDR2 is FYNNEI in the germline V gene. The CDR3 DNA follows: TGTGCCAGCACCCGAGGCTCAGGGGCCTATAGCAATCAGCCCCAGCATTTT. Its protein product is CASTRGSGAYSNQPQHF. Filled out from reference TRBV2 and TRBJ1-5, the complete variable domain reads EPEVTQTPSHQVTQMGQEVILRCVPISNHLYFYWYRQILGQKVEFLVSFYNNEISEKSEIFDDQFSVERPDGSNFTLKIRSTKLEDSAMYFCASTRGSGAYSNQPQHFGDGTRLSIL.

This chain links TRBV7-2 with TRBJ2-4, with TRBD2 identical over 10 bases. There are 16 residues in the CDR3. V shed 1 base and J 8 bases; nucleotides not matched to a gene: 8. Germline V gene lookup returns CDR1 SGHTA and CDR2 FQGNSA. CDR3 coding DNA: TGTGCCAGCAGCTTAGTATCGGGACTAGCGTTTGACATTCAGTACTTC. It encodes CASSLVSGLAFDIQYF.

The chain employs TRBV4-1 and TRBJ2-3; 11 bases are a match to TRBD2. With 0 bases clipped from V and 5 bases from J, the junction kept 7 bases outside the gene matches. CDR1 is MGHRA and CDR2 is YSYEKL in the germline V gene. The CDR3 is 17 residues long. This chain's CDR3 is CASSQDLRLAGGDTQYF. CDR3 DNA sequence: TGCGCCAGCAGCCAAGATCTTCGGCTAGCGGGAGGAGATACGCAGTATTTT.

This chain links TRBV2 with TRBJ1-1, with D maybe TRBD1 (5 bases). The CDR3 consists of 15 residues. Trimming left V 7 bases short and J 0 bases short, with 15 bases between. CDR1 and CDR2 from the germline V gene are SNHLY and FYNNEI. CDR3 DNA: TGTGCCAGCATATATAACAGGAATATGAACACTGAAGCTTTCTTT. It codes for CASIYNRNMNTEAFF.

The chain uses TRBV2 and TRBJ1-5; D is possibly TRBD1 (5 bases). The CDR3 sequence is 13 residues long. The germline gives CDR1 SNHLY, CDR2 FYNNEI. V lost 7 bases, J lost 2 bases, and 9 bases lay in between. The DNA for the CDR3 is TGTGCCAGCAAAGAGACAGGCAATCAGCCCCAGCATTTT. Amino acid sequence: CASKETGNQPQHF.

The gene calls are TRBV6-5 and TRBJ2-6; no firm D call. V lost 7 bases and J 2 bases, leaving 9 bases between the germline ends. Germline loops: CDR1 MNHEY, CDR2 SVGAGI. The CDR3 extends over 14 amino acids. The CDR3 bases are TGTGCCAGCACCCTGGCTGCTGGGGCCAACGTCCTGACTTTC. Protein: CASTLAAGANVLTF.

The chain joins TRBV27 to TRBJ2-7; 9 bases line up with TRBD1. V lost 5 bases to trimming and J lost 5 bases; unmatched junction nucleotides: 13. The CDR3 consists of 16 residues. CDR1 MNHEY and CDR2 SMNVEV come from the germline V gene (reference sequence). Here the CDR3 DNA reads TGTGCCAGCAGTCGCCCGCCCGGGACAGGGCTTGACGAGCAGTACTTC. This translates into CASSRPPGTGLDEQYF.

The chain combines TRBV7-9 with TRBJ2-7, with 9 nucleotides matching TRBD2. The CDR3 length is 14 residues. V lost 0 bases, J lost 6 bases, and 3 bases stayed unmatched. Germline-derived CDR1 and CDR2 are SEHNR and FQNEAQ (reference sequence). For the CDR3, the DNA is TGTGCCAGCAGCTTAGCGGTAGCGGGAGTCGAGCAGTACTTC. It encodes CASSLAVAGVEQYF.

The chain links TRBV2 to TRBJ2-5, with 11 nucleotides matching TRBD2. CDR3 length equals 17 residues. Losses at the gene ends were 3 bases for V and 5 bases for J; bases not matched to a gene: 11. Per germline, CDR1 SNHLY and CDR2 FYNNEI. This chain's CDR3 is CASSDWLAGGHGETQYF. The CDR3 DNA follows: TGTGCCAGCAGTGATTGGCTAGCGGGAGGCCACGGCGAGACCCAGTACTTC.

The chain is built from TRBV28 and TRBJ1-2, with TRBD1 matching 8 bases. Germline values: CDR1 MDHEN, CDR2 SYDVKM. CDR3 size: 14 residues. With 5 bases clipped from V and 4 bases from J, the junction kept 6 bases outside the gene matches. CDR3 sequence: CASSLEDRAYGYTF. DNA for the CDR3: TGTGCCAGCAGTCTAGAGGACAGGGCCTATGGCTACACCTTC.

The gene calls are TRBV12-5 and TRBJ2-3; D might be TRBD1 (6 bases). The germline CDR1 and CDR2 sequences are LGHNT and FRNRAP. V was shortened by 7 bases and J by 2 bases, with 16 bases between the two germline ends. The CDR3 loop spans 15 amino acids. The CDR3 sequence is CASVMEAGVTDTQYF. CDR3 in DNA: TGTGCTAGTGTGATGGAGGCAGGGGTCACAGATACGCAGTATTTT.

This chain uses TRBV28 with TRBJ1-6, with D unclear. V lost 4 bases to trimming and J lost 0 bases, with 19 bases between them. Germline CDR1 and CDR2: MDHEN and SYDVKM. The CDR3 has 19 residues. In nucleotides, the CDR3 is TGTGCCAGCAGTTCCCTGCCAAAGATTTTCAGCTCCTATAATTCACCCCTCCACTTT. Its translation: CASSSLPKIFSSYNSPLHF.

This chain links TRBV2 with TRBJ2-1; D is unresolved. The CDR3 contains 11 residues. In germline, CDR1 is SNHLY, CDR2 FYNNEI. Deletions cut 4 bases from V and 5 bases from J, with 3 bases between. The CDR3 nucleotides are TGTGCCAGCAGTGCGGACAATGAGCAGTTCTTC. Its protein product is CASSADNEQFF.

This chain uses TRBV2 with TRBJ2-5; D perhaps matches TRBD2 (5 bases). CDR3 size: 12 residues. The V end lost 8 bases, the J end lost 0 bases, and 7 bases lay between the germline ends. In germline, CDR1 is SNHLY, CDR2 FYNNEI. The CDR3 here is CASADYQETQYF. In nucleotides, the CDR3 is TGTGCCAGCGCGGACTACCAAGAGACCCAGTACTTC.

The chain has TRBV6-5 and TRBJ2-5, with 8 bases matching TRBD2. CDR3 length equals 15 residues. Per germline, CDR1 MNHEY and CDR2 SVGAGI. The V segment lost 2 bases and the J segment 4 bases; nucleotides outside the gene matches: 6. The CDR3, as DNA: TGTGCCAGCAGTTACGACCGGGGGGGACGAGAGACCCAGTACTTC. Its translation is CASSYDRGGRETQYF.